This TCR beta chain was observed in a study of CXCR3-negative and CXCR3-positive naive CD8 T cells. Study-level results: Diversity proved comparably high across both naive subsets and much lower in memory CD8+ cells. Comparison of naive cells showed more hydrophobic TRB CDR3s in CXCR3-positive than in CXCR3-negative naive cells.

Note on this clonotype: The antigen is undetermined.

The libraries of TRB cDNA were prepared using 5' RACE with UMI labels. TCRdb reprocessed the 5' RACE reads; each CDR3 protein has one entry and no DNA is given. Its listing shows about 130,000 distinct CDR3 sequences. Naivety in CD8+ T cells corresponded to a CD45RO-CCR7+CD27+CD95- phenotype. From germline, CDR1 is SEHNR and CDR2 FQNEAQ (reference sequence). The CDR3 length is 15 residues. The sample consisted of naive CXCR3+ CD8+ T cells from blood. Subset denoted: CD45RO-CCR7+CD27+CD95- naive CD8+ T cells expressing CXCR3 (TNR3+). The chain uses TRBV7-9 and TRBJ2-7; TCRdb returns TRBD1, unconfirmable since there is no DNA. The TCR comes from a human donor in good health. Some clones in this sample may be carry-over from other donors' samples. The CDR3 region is CASSSGDRDPYEQYF.